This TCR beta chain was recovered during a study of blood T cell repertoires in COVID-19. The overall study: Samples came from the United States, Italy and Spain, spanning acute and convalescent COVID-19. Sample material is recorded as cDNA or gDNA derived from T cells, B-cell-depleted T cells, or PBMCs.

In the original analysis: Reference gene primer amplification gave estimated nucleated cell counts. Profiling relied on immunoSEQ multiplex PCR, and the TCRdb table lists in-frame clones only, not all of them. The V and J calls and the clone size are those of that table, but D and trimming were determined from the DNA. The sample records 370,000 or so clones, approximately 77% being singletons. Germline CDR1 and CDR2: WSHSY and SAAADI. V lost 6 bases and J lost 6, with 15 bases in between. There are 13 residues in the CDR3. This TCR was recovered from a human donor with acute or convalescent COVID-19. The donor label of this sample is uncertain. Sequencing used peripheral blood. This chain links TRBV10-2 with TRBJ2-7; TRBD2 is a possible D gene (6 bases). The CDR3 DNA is TGCGCCAGCAGGTTAGCGGACTCTCGCGAGCAGTACTTC. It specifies CASRLADSREQYF.